The entry below gives a single TCR beta chain sequence along with its context. What it binds is not known. This sample was included in a study of cytomegalovirus exposure and HLA in healthy donors. Overall study findings and caveats: Reported findings show TCR beta sequences accurately forecast HLA-A and HLA-B alleles in most subjects. For most TCR sequences rarity was the rule, although some public TCRs occurred in many donors. Further analysis was carried out later, and it showed several of the most significant clusters appearing linked to common viral pathogens.

CDR3 length equals 15 residues. Germline CDR1 reads SGHDT; CDR2 reads YYEEEE. V was cut by 3 bases and J by 2 bases, with 14 bases left in between. The PCR used 60 Vbeta and 13 Jbeta primers. Assay used: immunoSEQ multiplex PCR; TCRdb lists only in-frame clones, some missing. The clone table shows 80,000 to 100,000 clones, with the ten largest holding less than 0.6%. Sequences were obtained from PBMCs. The receptor's source is a man aged 50-60 years in good health and CMV-seronegative. V and J are TRBV5-6 and TRBJ2-5, with D perhaps TRBD1 (5 bases). As DNA, the CDR3 is TGTGCCAGCAGCTACTTTCTAGGGGCGCAAGAGACCCAGTACTTC. It is translated as CASSYFLGAQETQYF.